A single count supports the clone carrying this TCR beta chain. The antigen remains undetermined. The germline V gene has CDR1 MDHEN and CDR2 SYDVKM. The germline V and J ends were trimmed by 6 bases and 8 bases, with 8 bases remaining between them. The CDR3 has 11 residues. Treatment in this sample: 15 to 20 received Ad26.COV2.S at low or high dose, single or two shots; roughly five received placebo; per-sample allocation not given. Specimen acquisition occurred on day 63 following the initial vaccine or placebo injection. This sample is part of a study of Ad26.COV2.S vaccination and SARS-CoV-2 variants. In the study overall: Donor got 5x10^10 or 1x10^11 viral particles of Ad26.COV2.S.

Points from the study as a whole: Individuals receiving vaccine had higher spike-specific TCR breadth than placebo recipients did.

Sequenced by immunoSEQ multiplex PCR; TCRdb stores in-frame clones only, minus some. Of under 600,000 clones in the sample, about nine tenths were seen once. The source of this sequence is a person between 18 and 59 years old who received the Ad26.COV2.S COVID-19 vaccine or a placebo. The input for sequencing was peripheral blood, taken in a trial of Ad26.COV2.S vaccine versus placebo. The V gene is TRBV28, the J gene TRBJ2-4; D is uncertain. CDR3 in DNA: TGTGCCAGCAGAAAAGGGCACATTCAGTACTTC. Its translation: CASRKGHIQYF.